This T cell receptor beta chain was identified in a study of blood T cell repertoires in COVID-19. As for the study in general: Samples representing acute and convalescent COVID-19 were sourced from the United States, Italy and Spain.

In terms of age and location, participants ranged from roughly 18 to 90 years and lived in around 22 US areas. Participants reported their clinical history, and cohort assignment relied on those reports. Authors' analysis steps: Estimated nucleated cell counts came from reference gene primer amplification. Measured with immunoSEQ multiplex PCR; TCRdb has only the in-frame clones, and not every one. V and J calls and clone size are those listed in that table; D and trimming were worked out from the DNA. The repertoire holds about 210,000 clones, with approximately 81% as singletons. Trimming took 7 bases from V and 11 from J, leaving 20 bases between them. This CDR3 is 13 amino acids long. In germline, CDR1 is LGHNT, CDR2 FRNRAP.

This clonotype was sampled from a woman in her 50s with acute COVID-19. Sequenced input: PBMCs or T cells enriched from blood (not recorded which). The chain recombines TRBV12-5 with TRBJ1-1; possible D gene TRBD1, 6 bases. The DNA for the CDR3 is TGTGCTAGTGTCGAGGACAGCGCAAGGTCGGCTTTCTTT. This codes for CASVEDSARSAFF.